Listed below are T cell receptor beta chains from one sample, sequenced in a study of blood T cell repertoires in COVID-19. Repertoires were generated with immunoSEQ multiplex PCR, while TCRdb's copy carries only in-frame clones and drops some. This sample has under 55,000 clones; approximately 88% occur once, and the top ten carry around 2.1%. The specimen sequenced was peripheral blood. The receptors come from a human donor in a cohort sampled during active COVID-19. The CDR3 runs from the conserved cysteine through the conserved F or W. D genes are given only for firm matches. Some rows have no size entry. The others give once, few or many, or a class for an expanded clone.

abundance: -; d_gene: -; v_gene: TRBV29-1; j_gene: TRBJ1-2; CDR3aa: CSVGAGNYGYTF; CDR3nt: TGCAGCGTTGGGGCGGGTAACTATGGCTACACCTTC
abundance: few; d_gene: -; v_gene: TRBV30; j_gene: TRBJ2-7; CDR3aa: CAWSVLPGAYEQYF; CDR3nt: TGTGCCTGGAGTGTACTCCCTGGAGCCTACGAGCAGTACTTC
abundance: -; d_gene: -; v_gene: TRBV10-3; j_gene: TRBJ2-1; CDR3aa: CAISADGRGNNEQFF; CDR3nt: TGTGCCATCAGTGCAGACGGAAGAGGGAACAATGAGCAGTTCTTC
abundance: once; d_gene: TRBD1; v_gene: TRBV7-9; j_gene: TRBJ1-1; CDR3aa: CASSDETGVRGTEAFF; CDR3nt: TGTGCCAGCAGCGACGAGACAGGGGTAAGGGGCACTGAAGCTTTCTTT
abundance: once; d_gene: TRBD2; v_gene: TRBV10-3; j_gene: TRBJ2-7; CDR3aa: CAISVGGVINEQYF; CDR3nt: TGTGCCATCAGTGTCGGGGGGGTGATTAACGAGCAGTACTTC
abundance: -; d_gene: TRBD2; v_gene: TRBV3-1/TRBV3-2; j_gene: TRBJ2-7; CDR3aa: CASSQELAGLTYEQYF; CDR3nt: TGTGCCAGCAGCCAAGAACTAGCGGGACTCACCTACGAGCAGTACTTC
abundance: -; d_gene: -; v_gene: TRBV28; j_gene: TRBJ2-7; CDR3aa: CASSLVASGISEQYF; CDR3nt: TGTGCCAGCAGTTTGGTGGCTTCGGGAATATCCGAGCAGTACTTC
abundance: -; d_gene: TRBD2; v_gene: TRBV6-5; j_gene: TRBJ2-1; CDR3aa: CASRPGTNYDNEQFF; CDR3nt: TGTGCCAGCAGACCCGGGACTAACTACGACAATGAGCAGTTCTTC
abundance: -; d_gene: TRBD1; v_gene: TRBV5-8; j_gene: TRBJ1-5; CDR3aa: CASSLRQGGLGNQPQHF; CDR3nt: TGTGCCAGCAGCTTGCGACAGGGAGGCCTGGGCAATCAGCCCCAGCATTTT
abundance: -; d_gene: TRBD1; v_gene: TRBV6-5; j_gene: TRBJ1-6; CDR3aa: CASSRQGYDSPLHF; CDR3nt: TGTGCCAGCAGCAGACAGGGGTATGATTCACCCCTCCACTTT
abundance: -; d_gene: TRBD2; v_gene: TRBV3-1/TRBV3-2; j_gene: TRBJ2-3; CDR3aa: CASSLRTRADTQYF; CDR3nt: TGTGCCAGCAGCCTCCGGACTAGGGCAGATACGCAGTATTTT
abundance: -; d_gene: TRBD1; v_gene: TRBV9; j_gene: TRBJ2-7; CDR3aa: CASSDRGTGREQYF; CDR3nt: TGTGCCAGCAGCGATCGGGGGACAGGCCGGGAGCAGTACTTC
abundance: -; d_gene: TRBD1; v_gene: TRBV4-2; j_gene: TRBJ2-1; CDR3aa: CASSQDMGSGTGLYNEQFF; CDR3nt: TGTGCCAGCAGCCAAGATATGGGGTCCGGGACAGGGCTTTACAATGAGCAGTTCTTC
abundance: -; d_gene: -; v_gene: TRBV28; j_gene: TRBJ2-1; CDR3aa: CASTLRNEQFF; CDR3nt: TGTGCCAGCACCCTTCGCAATGAGCAGTTCTTC
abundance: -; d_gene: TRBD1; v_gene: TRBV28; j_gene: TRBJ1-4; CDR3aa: CASTWTGMRTNEKLFF; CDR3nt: TGTGCCAGCACCTGGACAGGGATGAGGACTAATGAAAAACTGTTTTTT
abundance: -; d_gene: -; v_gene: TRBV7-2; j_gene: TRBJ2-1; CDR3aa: CASSLGQYNEQFF; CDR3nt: TGTGCCAGCAGCTTGGGGCAATACAATGAGCAGTTCTTC
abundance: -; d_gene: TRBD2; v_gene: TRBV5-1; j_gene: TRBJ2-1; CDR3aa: CASSQTSGSSYNEQFF; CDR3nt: TGCGCCAGCAGTCAAACTAGCGGGAGTTCCTACAATGAGCAGTTCTTC
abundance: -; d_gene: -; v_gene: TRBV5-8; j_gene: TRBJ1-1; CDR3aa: CASSLDRRNTEAFF; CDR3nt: TGTGCCAGCAGCTTGGACAGAAGGAACACTGAAGCTTTCTTT
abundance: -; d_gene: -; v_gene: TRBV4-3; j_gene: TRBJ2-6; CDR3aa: CASSPEGLSGANVLTF; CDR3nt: TGCGCCAGCAGCCCCGAGGGCCTTTCTGGGGCCAACGTCCTGACTTTC
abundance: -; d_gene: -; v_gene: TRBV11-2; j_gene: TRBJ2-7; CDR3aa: CASSARGAITYEQYF; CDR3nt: TGTGCCAGCAGCGCCCGGGGGGCGATAACCTACGAGCAGTACTTC
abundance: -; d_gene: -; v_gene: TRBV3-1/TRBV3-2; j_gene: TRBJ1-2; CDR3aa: CASSQDPHHGGKFYTF; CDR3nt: TGTGCCAGCAGCCAAGATCCTCACCATGGGGGGAAGTTCTACACCTTC
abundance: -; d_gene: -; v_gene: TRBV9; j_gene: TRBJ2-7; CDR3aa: CASSVEVEAYEQYF; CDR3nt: TGTGCCAGCAGCGTAGAGGTGGAGGCCTACGAGCAGTACTTC
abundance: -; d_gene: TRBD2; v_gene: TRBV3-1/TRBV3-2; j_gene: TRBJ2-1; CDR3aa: CASSQAGLAGSSSYNEQFF; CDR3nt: TGTGCCAGCAGCCAAGCCGGACTAGCGGGATCGAGCTCCTACAATGAGCAGTTCTTC
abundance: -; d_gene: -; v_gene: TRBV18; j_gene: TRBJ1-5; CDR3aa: CASSPAGQTGQPQHF; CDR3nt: TGTGCCAGCTCACCGGCCGGGCAGACGGGGCAGCCCCAGCATTTT
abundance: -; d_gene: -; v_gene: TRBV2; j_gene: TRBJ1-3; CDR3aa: CASYPPVISGNTIYF; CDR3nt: TGTGCCAGCTACCCCCCGGTGATCTCTGGAAACACCATATATTTT
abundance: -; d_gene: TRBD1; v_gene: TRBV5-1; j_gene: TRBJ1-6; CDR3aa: CASSLSTGTVSPLHF; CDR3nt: TGCGCCAGCAGCTTGTCGACAGGGACGGTCTCACCCCTCCACTTT
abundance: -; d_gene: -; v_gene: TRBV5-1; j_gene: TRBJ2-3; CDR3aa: CASSRENRDLDTQYF; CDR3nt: TGCGCCAGCAGTCGGGAGAACCGGGACCTAGATACGCAGTATTTT
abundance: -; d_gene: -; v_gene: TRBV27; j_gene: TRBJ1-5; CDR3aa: CASRLQGGNQPQHF; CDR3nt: TGTGCCAGCAGACTACAGGGTGGCAATCAGCCCCAGCATTTT
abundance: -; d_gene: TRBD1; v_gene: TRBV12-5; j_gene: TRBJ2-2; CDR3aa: CASGRTGGSGELFF; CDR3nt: TGTGCTAGTGGACGGACAGGCGGTTCCGGGGAGCTGTTTTTT
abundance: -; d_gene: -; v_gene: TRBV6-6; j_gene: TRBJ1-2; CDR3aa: CASHPPGSYGYTF; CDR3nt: TGTGCCAGCCACCCACCGGGGAGTTATGGCTACACCTTC
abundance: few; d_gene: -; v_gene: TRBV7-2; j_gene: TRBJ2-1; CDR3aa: CASSLQAGPYNEQFF; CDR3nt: TGTGCCAGCAGCTTACAGGCTGGCCCCTACAATGAGCAGTTCTTC
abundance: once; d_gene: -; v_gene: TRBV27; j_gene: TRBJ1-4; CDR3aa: CASSFGGNHNEKLFF; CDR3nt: TGTGCCAGCAGTTTCGGAGGGAATCATAATGAAAAACTGTTTTTT
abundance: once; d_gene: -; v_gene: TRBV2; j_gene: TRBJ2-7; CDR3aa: CASSNRHLGPYEQYF; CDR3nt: TGTGCCAGCAGTAATAGACACCTTGGGCCCTACGAGCAGTACTTC
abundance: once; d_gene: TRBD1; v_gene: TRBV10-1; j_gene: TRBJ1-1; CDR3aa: CASSNRGTEAFF; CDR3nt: TGCGCCAGCAGTAACAGGGGAACTGAAGCTTTCTTT
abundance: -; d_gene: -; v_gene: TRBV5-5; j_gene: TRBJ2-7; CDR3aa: CASSFQQGFYEQYF; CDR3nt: TGTGCCAGCAGCTTTCAACAGGGCTTCTACGAGCAGTACTTC
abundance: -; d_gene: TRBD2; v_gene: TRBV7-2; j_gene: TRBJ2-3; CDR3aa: CASSLRLANTDTQYF; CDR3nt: TGTGCCAGCAGCTTAAGACTAGCGAACACAGATACGCAGTATTTT
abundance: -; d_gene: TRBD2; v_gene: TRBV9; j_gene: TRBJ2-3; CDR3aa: CASSPSGSGGDGTQYF; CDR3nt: TGTGCCAGCAGCCCCTCGGGGAGCGGGGGTGACGGCACGCAGTATTTT
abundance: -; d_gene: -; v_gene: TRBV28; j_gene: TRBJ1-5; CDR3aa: CASMGGRNQPQHF; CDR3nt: TGTGCCAGCATGGGGGGTCGTAATCAGCCCCAGCATTTT
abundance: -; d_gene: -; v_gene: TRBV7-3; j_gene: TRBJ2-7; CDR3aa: CASSLNAGRAYEQYF; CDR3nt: TGTGCCAGCAGCTTAAATGCTGGCAGGGCCTACGAGCAGTACTTC
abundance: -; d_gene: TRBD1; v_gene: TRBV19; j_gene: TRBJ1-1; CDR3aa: CASSIAGTGATEAFF; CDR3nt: TGTGCCAGTAGTATTGCCGGGACAGGGGCCACTGAAGCTTTCTTT